Following are 14 T cell receptor beta chains from one sample sequenced in a study of radiotherapy plus CTLA-4 blockade in lung cancer. Some clones are missing from TCRdb's copy, which holds only in-frame ones; the method was immunoSEQ multiplex PCR. The sample carries about 77,000 clones, roughly 80% recorded once. Sequenced material: peripheral blood, taken from a patient treated with radiotherapy plus ipilimumab. All receptors derive from a human donor with non-small cell lung cancer whose response to radiotherapy plus ipilimumab could not be evaluated.

This chain links TRBV10-2 with TRBJ2-7; no definite D call. The CDR3 has 13 amino acids. Germline V CDR1 and CDR2: WSHSY, SAAADI. V lost 8 bases and J lost 3, with 14 bases in between. DNA for the CDR3: TGCGCCAGCCAGATCCCCCCGCTCTACGAGCAGTACTTC. Amino acids: CASQIPPLYEQYF.

J is TRBJ2-5 and V is TRBV7-2, with TRBD1 matching over 7 bases. The J call could be wrong; TRBJ2-7 is a better fit for the DNA end. Germline assignment: CDR1 SGHTA and CDR2 FQGNSA. CDR3 length: 13 residues. CDR3 in DNA: TGTGCCAGCAGCAGACAGGGAGTGGGCGAGCAGTACTTC. It encodes CASSRQGVGEQYF.

This chain uses TRBV29-1 with TRBJ1-6, with TRBD1 as a possible D gene (6 bases). The ends were cut back, 1 base at V and 7 bases at J, with 11 bases in the middle. CDR3 length: 14 residues. Per the germline V gene, CDR1 is SQVTM and CDR2 is ANQGSEA. CDR3 region: CSVEVGQRNSPLHF. CDR3 DNA: TGCAGCGTTGAAGTGGGACAAAGAAATTCACCCCTCCACTTT. The variable domain in full, completed from reference TRBV29-1 and TRBJ1-6, reads SAVISQKPSRDICQRGTSLTIQCQVDSQVTMMFWYRQQPGQSLTLIATANQGSEATYESGFVIDKFPISRPNLTFSTLTVSNMSPEDSSIYLCSVEVGQRNSPLHFGNGTRLTVT.

The chain joins TRBV7-2 to TRBJ1-1; 7 bases line up with TRBD1. Germline values: CDR1 SGHTA, CDR2 FQGNSA. V shed 3 bases, J shed 6 bases, and the junction held 7 bases outside the gene matches. The CDR3 length is 14 residues. CDR3 nucleotides: TGTGCCAGCAGCTTTCAGGGGGGCAGGCCTGAAGCTTTCTTT. Encoded protein: CASSFQGGRPEAFF.

This clone has only one observation. The rearrangement links TRBV19 to TRBJ2-4; TRBD1 matches at 8 bases. The V and J ends lost 6 bases and 8 bases, in that order; junction bases with no gene match: 6. The CDR3 covers 13 residues. Germline assignment: CDR1 LNHDA and CDR2 SQIVND (reference sequence). As DNA, the CDR3 is TGTGCCAGTAGACAAGGACAGGGCTACATTCAGTACTTC. Translated: CASRQGQGYIQYF.

This clone has at least ten counts. The chain uses TRBV10-2 and TRBJ2-1, with TRBD2 identical over 13 bases. CDR1 and CDR2 from the germline V gene are WSHSY and SAAADI. The V and J ends lost 5 bases and 6 bases, in that order; junction bases with no gene match: 4. The CDR3 covers 15 residues. In nucleotides, the CDR3 is TGCGCCAGCAGTAAACTAGCGGGAGGGCCCAATGAGCAGTTCTTC. Translating it yields CASSKLAGGPNEQFF.

This clone has a handful of counts. The V gene is TRBV7-2, the J gene TRBJ1-6; D remains ambiguous. The CDR3 length is 15 residues. CDR1 and CDR2 from the germline V gene are SGHTA and FQGNSA. The germline V and J ends were trimmed by 4 bases and 7 bases, with 14 bases remaining between them. CDR3 DNA sequence: TGTGCCAGCAGCTCCGCCGGGAGTTCGAATTCACCCCTCCACTTT. As protein: CASSSAGSSNSPLHF.

The genes are TRBV19 and TRBJ2-5, with 8 bases identical to TRBD1. Germline trimming cut 3 bases from V and 5 bases from J; bases unmatched to any gene: 8. Germline loops: CDR1 LNHDA, CDR2 SQIVND (reference sequence). The CDR3 has 15 residues. The DNA for the CDR3 is TGTGCCAGTAGTATTGGCAGGGGGCGTGAGGAGACCCAGTACTTC. Translation gives CASSIGRGREETQYF.

The V and J genes are TRBV4-1 and TRBJ2-7, with TRBD1 as a possible D gene (8 bases). CDR1 MGHRA and CDR2 YSYEKL come from the germline V gene. The CDR3 is made up of 15 amino acids. V was shortened by 2 bases and J by 2 bases, with 13 bases between the two germline ends. CDR3 sequence (DNA): TGCGCCAGCAGCCAAAACAGGGGGGGCGCCTACGAGCAGTACTTC. Translation: CASSQNRGGAYEQYF.

This clone was observed once. This rearrangement joins TRBV5-1 to TRBJ1-2; tentative D call: TRBD1 (6 bases). Trimming cost V 0 bases and J 8 bases, with 11 bases left between them. The CDR3 has 13 amino acids. Germline loops: CDR1 SGHRS, CDR2 YFSETQ. The chain's CDR3 is CASSLVQGWGYTF. Written as DNA, the CDR3 is TGCGCCAGCAGCTTGGTGCAGGGGTGGGGCTACACCTTC.

CDR3 coding DNA: TGTGCCAGCAGTTTACAGGGGGCCTACGAGCAGTACTTC. It is translated as CASSLQGAYEQYF. The J gene is TRBJ2-7, the V gene TRBV6-5, with 8 bases fitting TRBD1. J was trimmed by 2 bases and V by 4 bases; bases with no gene match: 1. The CDR3 sequence is 13 residues long. Germline values: CDR1 MNHEY, CDR2 SVGAGI.

CDR3 protein: CASSYSGTPAAYEQYF. Written as DNA, the CDR3 is TGTGCCAGCAGTTACAGCGGGACGCCAGCCGCCTACGAGCAGTACTTC. The gene calls are TRBV6-5 and TRBJ2-7; TRBD2 aligns across 7 bases. Germline V gene sequence: CDR1 MNHEY, CDR2 SVGAGI. The CDR3 extends over 16 amino acids. The V segment lost 2 bases and the J segment 2 bases; nucleotides outside the gene matches: 9.

A few counts support this clone. This chain joins TRBV5-1 and TRBJ2-1; 12 bases match TRBD2. V was clipped by 2 bases and J by 9 bases; unmatched bases: 6. The CDR3 sequence is 15 residues long. Per germline, CDR1 SGHRS and CDR2 YFSETQ. The CDR3 DNA is TGCGCCAGCAGCTTTAAGACTAGCGGGAGCCCTGAGCAGTTCTTC. Translated: CASSFKTSGSPEQFF.

The chain links TRBV6-5 to TRBJ1-1; D perhaps matches TRBD1 (6 bases). Germline CDR1 is MNHEY and CDR2 is SVGAGI. The CDR3 has 14 residues. Trimming took 5 bases from V and 6 from J, leaving 16 bases between them. The CDR3 loop is CASSTSGTWAEAFF. CDR3 nucleotides: TGTGCCAGCAGTACATCCGGGACATGGGCTGAAGCTTTCTTT.